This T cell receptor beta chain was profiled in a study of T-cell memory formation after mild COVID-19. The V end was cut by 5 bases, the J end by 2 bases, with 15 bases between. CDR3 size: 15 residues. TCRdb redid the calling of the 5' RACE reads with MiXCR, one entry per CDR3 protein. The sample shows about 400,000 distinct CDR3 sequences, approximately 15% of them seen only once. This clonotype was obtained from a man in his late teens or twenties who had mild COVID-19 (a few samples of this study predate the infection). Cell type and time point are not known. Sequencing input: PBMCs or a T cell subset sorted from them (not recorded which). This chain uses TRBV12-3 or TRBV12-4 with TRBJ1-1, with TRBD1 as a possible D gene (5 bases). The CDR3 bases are TGTGCCAGCAGTCCCACGATGGGGGATAACACTGAAGCTTTCTTT. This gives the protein CASSPTMGDNTEAFF.